One and the same sample provided the 29 T cell receptor beta chains below, sequenced in a study of early T cells in non-severe SARS-CoV-2 infection (dated by TCRdb to about 2021). Libraries came from 5' RACE. For sequencing, a NextSeq 500 was employed. TCRdb reran the public reads through fastp at Q25 and MiXCR, keeping productive beta chains. Identical CDR3 protein sequences are pooled into one entry, listed with their most common genes and DNA. Here the sample has about 77,000 distinct CDR3 sequences; about 5% occur a single time. Of the sample, under 8% is held by the ten largest clones. The material was whole blood, obtained at baseline. The origin of the receptors is an adult who was a healthcare worker with PCR-confirmed SARS-CoV-2 infection or an uninfected control (not recorded which).

V gene TRBV5-5 combines with J gene TRBJ2-2; 10 nucleotides agree with TRBD2. Germline-derived CDR1 and CDR2 are SGHKS and YYEKEE (reference sequence). The V segment lost 3 bases and the J segment 8 bases; nucleotides outside the gene matches: 13. The CDR3 sequence is 17 residues long. The CDR3 protein is CASSWGASGRAVGELFF. The CDR3 DNA is TGTGCCAGCAGCTGGGGGGCCAGCGGGAGGGCCGTTGGGGAGCTGTTTTTT.

This clonotype was recorded at least ten times. V is TRBV12-3 or TRBV12-4 and J is TRBJ2-5; 10 bases map to TRBD2. CDR3 length: 17 residues. Trimming at V came to 2 bases and at J to 5 bases, leaving 11 bases not matched to a gene. The CDR3 spells CASSLKGSGRGQETQYF. Here the CDR3 DNA reads TGTGCCAGCAGTTTAAAAGGGAGCGGGAGGGGTCAGGAGACCCAGTACTTC.

This clonotype has only a few counts. V usage is TRBV18 and J usage is TRBJ1-3; 7 bases match TRBD1. This CDR3 is 17 amino acids long. The V segment lost 3 bases and the J segment 0 bases; nucleotides outside the gene matches: 8. Germline assignment: CDR1 KGHSH and CDR2 LQKENI. The CDR3 DNA reads TGTGCCAGCTCACCGACAGGGCCCCGGAGCTCTGGAAACACCATATATTTT. It is translated as CASSPTGPRSSGNTIYF.

This chain joins TRBV6-1 and TRBJ1-2; no definite D call. The CDR3 consists of 16 residues. Germline V gives CDR1 MNHNS, CDR2 SASEGT. Trimming pared 1 base from V and 4 bases from J, leaving 16 bases between. The CDR3 DNA reads as TGTGCCAGCAGTGAAGGCCGTCTCTCAGCTGGCTATGGCTACACCTTC. Its protein is CASSEGRLSAGYGYTF.

In this sample, this clonotype turned up many times. The CDR3 is CASGLAEQYF. Here the CDR3 DNA reads TGTGCTAGTGGTTTGGCCGAGCAGTACTTC. The chain is built from TRBV12-5 and TRBJ2-7; D is unclear. CDR3 length: 10 residues. V was pared by 1 base and J by 6 bases, with 1 base between. In germline, CDR1 is LGHNT, CDR2 FRNRAP.

This clonotype was counted only a few times. The V and J genes are TRBV7-8 and TRBJ1-5; TRBD1 might be the D (5 bases). There are 16 residues in the CDR3. CDR1 is SGHVS and CDR2 is FQNEAQ in the germline V gene. The V end was cut by 5 bases, the J end by 2 bases, with 16 bases between. CDR3 sequence (DNA): TGTGCCAGCAGCCCGGTCGGGGGATGGGGCAATCAGCCCCAGCATTTT. It is translated as CASSPVGGWGNQPQHF.

The chain couples TRBV7-2 to TRBJ2-1; 7 bases map to TRBD2. V dropped 6 bases and J dropped 0; count of bases not matched to a gene: 5. The CDR3 has 15 residues. CDR1 SGHTA and CDR2 FQGNSA come from the germline V gene. This CDR3 is CASSPERGSYNEQFF. CDR3 DNA sequence: TGTGCCAGCAGTCCCGAGCGGGGCTCCTACAATGAGCAGTTCTTC.

The rearrangement joins TRBV7-9 to TRBJ2-1; D tentatively fits TRBD1 or TRBD2 (5 bases each). The CDR3 consists of 16 residues. V shed 4 bases and J shed 8 bases, with 21 bases lying between them. The germline V gene encodes CDR1 SEHNR and CDR2 FQNEAQ (reference sequence). The CDR3 coding sequence is TGTGCCAGCAGCTCATCCGGGACGGGCCTCTCTGATGAGCAGTTCTTC. It codes for CASSSSGTGLSDEQFF.

The chain employs TRBV11-2 and TRBJ2-2, with D hard to call. Germline values: CDR1 SGHAT, CDR2 FQNNGV. V lost 5 bases to trimming and J lost 4 bases, with 5 bases between them. The CDR3 is 12 residues long. CDR3 sequence reads: CASSPFTGELFF. Written as DNA, the CDR3 is TGTGCCAGCAGCCCGTTCACCGGGGAGCTGTTTTTT.

This clonotype was observed many times. The gene calls are TRBV6-5 and TRBJ1-2, with 7 bases aligning to TRBD1. J lost 7 bases, V lost 2 bases, and 4 bases had no gene match. Germline values: CDR1 MNHEY, CDR2 SVGAGI. The CDR3 has 13 amino acids. DNA of the CDR3: TGTGCCAGCAGTTACCAGGGACAGCTTGGCTACACCTTC. It is translated as CASSYQGQLGYTF.

In DNA form, the CDR3 reads TGTGCCAGCAGCTCTACTAGCGGGAACGAGCAGTACTTC. Its protein product is CASSSTSGNEQYF. The chain carries TRBV7-9 and TRBJ2-7; TRBD2 matches 10 bases. CDR3 length equals 13 residues. V gave up 4 bases and J gave up 5 bases; unmatched junction bases: 2. The germline V gene has CDR1 SEHNR and CDR2 FQNEAQ (reference sequence).

A few counts support this clonotype. The V and J genes are TRBV28 and TRBJ2-1; D is unresolved. There are 13 residues in the CDR3. The V and J ends lost 3 bases and 10 bases respectively, with 13 bases between them. In germline, CDR1 is MDHEN, CDR2 SYDVKM. CDR3 loop: CASSFGSFREQFF. Written as DNA, the CDR3 is TGTGCCAGCAGTTTCGGCAGCTTCAGGGAGCAGTTCTTC.

This clonotype was seen many times. This rearrangement joins TRBV29-1 to TRBJ2-2; 11 bases match TRBD2. Germline values: CDR1 SQVTM, CDR2 ANQGSEA. The trim removed 8 bases at V and 4 bases at J, leaving 3 bases unmatched. The length of the CDR3 is 13 residues. Here the CDR3 reads CSLLAGGTGELFF. The CDR3 DNA reads TGCAGCCTCCTAGCGGGAGGCACCGGGGAGCTGTTTTTT.

This clonotype was counted a few times. V usage is TRBV20-1 and J usage is TRBJ2-3, with D possibly being TRBD2 (7 bases). This CDR3 is 13 amino acids long. From germline, CDR1 is DFQATT and CDR2 SNEGSKA (reference sequence). Here the CDR3 reads CSSRGGNQDTQYF. CDR3 DNA: TGCAGCTCTAGGGGGGGCAACCAGGATACGCAGTATTTT.

This clonotype was observed at least ten times. V usage is TRBV29-1 and J usage is TRBJ2-7; TRBD2 aligns across 7 bases. The J segment lost 5 bases and the V segment lost 4 bases, leaving 5 bases of the junction unmatched. This CDR3 has 12 amino acids. Germline V gene sequence: CDR1 SQVTM, CDR2 ANQGSEA. The CDR3 DNA reads as TGCAGCGTTGGGGGGGGGAACGACGAGCAGTACTTC. Translating it yields CSVGGGNDEQYF.

In this sample, this clonotype turned up a few times. V and J are TRBV11-1 and TRBJ2-3; TRBD2 aligns across 8 bases. This CDR3 spans 15 amino acids. Per the germline V gene, CDR1 is SGHAT and CDR2 is FQDESV (reference sequence). The V segment lost 1 base and the J segment 6 bases; nucleotides outside the gene matches: 6. The CDR3 spells CASSLGAGVADTQYF. The CDR3 DNA sequence: TGTGCCAGCAGCTTAGGAGCGGGAGTTGCCGATACGCAGTATTTT.

This clonotype was seen many times. The chain has TRBV10-1 and TRBJ2-2; possible D gene TRBD1, 6 bases. Germline V lookup: CDR1 WNHNN, CDR2 SYGVQD (reference sequence). The CDR3 is 14 amino acids. Trimming removed 6 bases from V and 3 bases from J, with 11 bases in between. CDR3 loop: CASRLRQDTGELFF. The CDR3 DNA follows: TGCGCCAGCAGGTTAAGACAGGACACCGGGGAGCTGTTTTTT.

In the case of this clonotype: Its ends do not fully match the called genes, so a read error is possible. The chain employs TRBV5-1 and TRBJ2-7, with D perhaps TRBD1 or TRBD2 (7 bases each). CDR1 is SGHRS, CDR2 YFSETQ, per germline. This CDR3 region has 15 residues. The CDR3 is CVSGMDRNGAYEQYF. The CDR3, as DNA: TGCGTCAGCGGGATGGACAGGAACGGGGCCTACGAGCAGTACTTC.

This clonotype was seen repeatedly, ten times or more. The rearrangement links TRBV10-2 to TRBJ2-2; D remains unclear. CDR3 length: 15 residues. Trimming left V 0 bases short and J 3 bases short, with 8 bases between. Germline V gene sequence: CDR1 WSHSY, CDR2 SAAADI. The CDR3: CASSESNDYTGELFF. As DNA, the CDR3 is TGCGCCAGCAGTGAGTCCAATGACTACACCGGGGAGCTGTTTTTT.

This clonotype occurred many times. The chain is built from TRBV14 and TRBJ2-7; TRBD2 matches at 8 bases. V lost 4 bases to trimming and J lost 1 base; unmatched junction nucleotides: 6. The CDR3 spans 15 residues. Germline V gene sequence: CDR1 SGHDN, CDR2 FVKESK. The CDR3 protein is CASSPAVAGSYEQYF. CDR3 bases: TGTGCCAGCAGCCCGGCGGTAGCGGGGTCCTACGAGCAGTACTTC.

This clonotype was seen at least ten times. The chain recombines TRBV7-8 with TRBJ2-1, with 8 nucleotides matching TRBD2. Looked up from germline, CDR1 is SGHVS and CDR2 is FQNEAQ. This CDR3 contains 17 residues. The J segment lost 2 bases and the V segment lost 3 bases, leaving 9 bases of the junction unmatched. The CDR3 sequence is CASSFSSGTETYNEQFF. The CDR3 region has the DNA TGTGCCAGCAGCTTTAGTAGCGGGACGGAAACCTACAATGAGCAGTTCTTC.

This clonotype came up many times. The chain recombines TRBV20-1 with TRBJ1-3, with a possible D match to TRBD1 (5 bases). V was clipped by 5 bases and J by 2 bases, with 13 bases between them. Looked up from germline, CDR1 is DFQATT and CDR2 is SNEGSKA (reference sequence). CDR3 size: 14 residues. The CDR3 here is CSAPLTEPGNTIYF. Here the CDR3 DNA reads TGCAGTGCTCCCCTGACAGAGCCTGGAAACACCATATATTTT.

This clonotype was observed many times. The J gene is TRBJ2-2, the V gene TRBV6-6, with D perhaps assigned TRBD1 or TRBD2 (5 bases each). Germline V gene sequence: CDR1 MNHNY, CDR2 SVGAGI (reference sequence). With 0 bases removed from V and 3 bases from J, the gap between germline ends came to 14 bases. The CDR3 covers 17 residues. Here the CDR3 DNA reads TGTGCCAGCAGTTACTCGCCCGGGGCGCGGGACACCGGGGAGCTGTTTTTT. Translating it yields CASSYSPGARDTGELFF.

This clonotype has at least ten counts. This rearrangement joins TRBV7-3 to TRBJ2-3; 7 nucleotides align to TRBD1. Trimming at V came to 6 bases and at J to 3 bases, leaving 12 bases not matched to a gene. In germline, CDR1 is SGHTA, CDR2 FQGTGA. This CDR3 has 16 residues. CDR3 sequence: CASSLGFRGWTDTQYF. The CDR3 region has the DNA TGTGCCAGCAGTTTAGGTTTCAGGGGGTGGACAGATACGCAGTATTTT.

This clonotype was counted at least ten times. The rearrangement uses TRBV20-1 and TRBJ2-7; TRBD1 matches 9 bases. The CDR3 spans 13 residues. Germline V gene lookup returns CDR1 DFQATT and CDR2 SNEGSKA (reference sequence). V lost 7 bases and J lost 3; bases outside the gene matches: 7. For the CDR3, the DNA is TGCAGTGTTTACCGGGACAGGGTCTACGAGCAGTACTTC. Translating it yields CSVYRDRVYEQYF.

This clonotype occurred many times. The rearrangement links TRBV7-9 to TRBJ1-1; D not certain. The CDR3 consists of 13 residues. Trimming pared 3 bases from V and 5 bases from J, leaving 10 bases between. Germline-derived CDR1 and CDR2 are SEHNR and FQNEAQ (reference sequence). The CDR3 loop reads CASSLLERTEAFF. CDR3 nucleotide sequence: TGTGCCAGCAGCTTGCTCGAACGGACTGAAGCTTTCTTT.

V usage is TRBV7-9 and J usage is TRBJ2-3, with 9 bases identical to TRBD2. This CDR3 has 15 amino acids. Germline V gives CDR1 SEHNR, CDR2 FQNEAQ (reference sequence). V was clipped by 6 bases and J by 5 bases; unmatched bases: 9. CDR3 coding DNA: TGTGCCAGCAGGGACGGACTAGCGCTTGGAGATACGCAGTATTTT. Protein: CASRDGLALGDTQYF. The variable domain in full, completed from reference TRBV7-9 and TRBJ2-3, reads DTGVSQNPRHKITKRGQNVTFRCDPISEHNRLYWYRQTLGQGPEFLTYFQNEAQLEKSRLLSDRFSAERPKGSFSTLEIQRTEQGDSAMYLCASRDGLALGDTQYFGPGTRLTVL.

This rearrangement joins TRBV7-9 to TRBJ1-6; D remains unclear. CDR1 is SEHNR, CDR2 FQNEAQ, per germline (reference sequence). V was shortened by 10 bases and J by 3 bases, with 10 bases between the two germline ends. The CDR3 totals 13 residues. The CDR3 reads CATEEDYNSPLHF. CDR3 nucleotide sequence: TGTGCCACTGAAGAAGACTATAATTCACCCCTCCACTTT.

This clonotype came up many times. This chain uses TRBV12-3 or TRBV12-4 with TRBJ1-1, with 7 bases lining up with TRBD1. The CDR3 loop spans 13 amino acids. The V gene end was trimmed by 7 bases and the J gene end by 1 base; junction bases not matched to a gene: 3. CDR3 in DNA: TGTGCCAGCACGGGACAGAAGAACACTGAAGCTTTCTTT. Amino acid sequence: CASTGQKNTEAFF.